This T cell receptor (beta chain) was observed in a study of T cells after yellow fever vaccination. Findings of the study overall: Post-booster repertoires again held most primary-vaccination clones (approximately 96% CD4, roughly 90% CD8).

Details on this clonotype: Its antigen remains unknown.

TCRdb passed the 5' RACE reads through MiXCR, listing each CDR3 protein once. The sample lists hundreds of thousands of distinct CDR3 sequences; 18% were seen once. The trim removed 0 bases at V and 13 bases at J, leaving 6 bases unmatched. The CDR3 contains 13 residues. Germline assignment: CDR1 LGHDT and CDR2 YNNKEL (reference sequence). Sequences were derived from PBMCs, sampled before the yellow fever booster vaccination. V gene TRBV3-1 combines with J gene TRBJ1-1; 9 nucleotides match TRBD1. The TCR sequence derives from a man younger than 30 who received the YFV17D yellow fever vaccine. CDR3 sequence (DNA): TGTGCCAGCAGCCAAGATGGGTGGACAGGGGTTTTCTTT. Its protein product is CASSQDGWTGVFF.